This entry features one T cell receptor (beta chain) sequence. The germline V gene encodes CDR1 SNHLY and CDR2 FYNNEI. The CDR3 loop spans 13 amino acids. The V end lost 5 bases, the J end lost 3 bases, and 10 bases lay between the germline ends. This entry is derived from a study of technical replicates of blood from several donors. Profiled with immunoSEQ multiplex PCR; TCRdb holds only in-frame clones, not every one. The sample contains about 84,000 clones, around 97% of which appear only once. The sequence derives from a human donor in good health. The sequenced sample was T cells isolated from PBMCs. The chain joins TRBV2 to TRBJ1-2; D possibly corresponds to TRBD1 (5 bases). The chain's CDR3 is CASSTGQDYGYTF. As DNA, the CDR3 is TGTGCCAGCAGTACAGGTCAGGACTATGGCTACACCTTC.